This T cell receptor beta chain was captured by sequencing in a study of long-term antiretroviral therapy in people with HIV. Overall study findings and caveats: Post-treatment diversity went higher with ART but stayed below transplant donor controls. Pre-ART clonal expansions dominated every time point's repertoire.

The CDR3 runs 14 residues. Germline V gives CDR1 SSHAT, CDR2 FNYEAQ (reference sequence). Worth noting for this clone: Its target is not known. Germline is not matched at one junction end, which may reflect a read error.

The study drew at least one pre-ART and at least two post-ART PBMC samples from every donor. Researchers report immunoSEQ v3.0 was run at survey level. For every sample, sequencing targeted roughly 35,000-55,000 T-cell genomes. The assay was immunoSEQ multiplex PCR, and TCRdb's table has in-frame clones only and misses some. The repertoire holds 15,000 to 20,000 clones, with approximately 81% as singletons. This specimen was unsorted PBMCs, taken 0.3 years before starting antiretroviral therapy. The V gene is TRBV7-7, the J gene TRBJ2-7, with no clear D. The sequence was collected from a man aged 50-60 years with HIV. The CDR3 spells CASSPTIGSYEQYF. CDR3 nucleotide sequence: TGTGCTAGCAGCCCGACCATTGGCTCCTACGAGCAGTACTTC.